These 3 T cell receptor beta chains came from one sample sequenced in a study of Graves' ophthalmopathy and Graves' hyperthyroidism. Amplification from RNA transcripts yielded the TCR beta CDR3 regions. First-round RT-PCR with HTBI primers preceded a second-round multiplex PCR. TCRdb fed the multiplex PCR reads into MiXCR, producing one record per CDR3 protein. The sample carries hundreds of thousands of distinct CDR3 sequences, roughly two fifths recorded once. The sequenced material came from peripheral blood. The receptors shown here come from an adult man with Graves' ophthalmopathy.

This clonotype turned up a few times. This chain joins TRBV10-3 and TRBJ1-2, with TRBD1 matching over 7 bases. The ends lost 10 bases at V and 2 bases at J; junction bases unmatched: 13. Looked up from germline, CDR1 is ENHRY and CDR2 is SYGVKD. This CDR3 region has 15 residues. CDR3 protein: CASSLYRGPNYGYTF. CDR3 in DNA: TGTGCCAGCAGCTTATACAGGGGACCCAACTATGGCTACACCTTC.

The rearrangement joins TRBV12-3 or TRBV12-4 to TRBJ1-5; 8 bases agree with TRBD1. The J call is uncertain, as TRBJ2-3 better fits the DNA end. This CDR3 is 16 amino acids long. The CDR3 DNA reads as TGTGCCAGCAGGCCCGCGGACAGGGCGGTGACAGATACGCAGTATTTT. Translated: CASRPADRAVTDTQYF.

This clonotype was detected only a few times. V is TRBV29-1 and J is TRBJ2-3; tentative D call: TRBD1 (5 bases). The CDR3 spans 13 residues. The V end was cut by 1 base, the J end by 6 bases, with 11 bases between. The germline V gene encodes CDR1 SQVTM and CDR2 ANQGSEA. DNA for the CDR3: TGCAGCGTTGAAGGCAGGGTTTATGATACGCAGTATTTT. This codes for CSVEGRVYDTQYF.